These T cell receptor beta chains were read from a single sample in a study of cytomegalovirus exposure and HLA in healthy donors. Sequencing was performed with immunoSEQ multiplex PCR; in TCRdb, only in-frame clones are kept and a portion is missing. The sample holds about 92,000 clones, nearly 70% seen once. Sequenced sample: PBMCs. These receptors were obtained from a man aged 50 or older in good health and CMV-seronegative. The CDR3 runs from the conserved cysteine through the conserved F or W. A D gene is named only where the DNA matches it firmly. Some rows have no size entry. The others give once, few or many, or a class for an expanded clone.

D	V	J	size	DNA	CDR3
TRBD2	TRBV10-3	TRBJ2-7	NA	TGTGCCATCAACGACGGACTAGCGGATTACGAGCAGTACTTC	CAINDGLADYEQYF
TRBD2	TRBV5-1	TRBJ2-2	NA	TGCGCCAGCAGCTTTGAGCGGGACGGGGAGCTGTTTTTT	CASSFERDGELFF
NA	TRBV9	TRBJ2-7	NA	TGTGCCAGCAGCCCAACGGACAGAAACTACGAGCAGTACTTC	CASSPTDRNYEQYF
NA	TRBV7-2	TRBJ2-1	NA	TGTGCCAGCAGCTTCCGGGGGTCATACAATGAGCAGTTCTTC	CASSFRGSYNEQFF
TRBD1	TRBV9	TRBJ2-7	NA	TGTGCCAGCGGGACGGGACAGGACGTTTACGAGCAGTACTTC	CASGTGQDVYEQYF
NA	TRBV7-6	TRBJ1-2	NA	TGTGCCAGCAGCCCTGGGGGGTCCTTCTATGGCTACACCTTC	CASSPGGSFYGYTF
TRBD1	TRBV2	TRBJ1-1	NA	TGTGCCAGCAAGGGACAGGGGGCAGTCACTGAAGCTTTCTTT	CASKGQGAVTEAFF
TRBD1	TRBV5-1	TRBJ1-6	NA	TGCGCCAGCAGCTTGGGACAGGGGGCAGTCCCCCTCCACTTT	CASSLGQGAVPLHF
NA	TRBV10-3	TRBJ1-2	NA	TGTGCCATCAGTGAGTCGGGGGACACCTATGGCTACACCTTC	CAISESGDTYGYTF
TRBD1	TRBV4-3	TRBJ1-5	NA	TGCGCCAGCAGCCAAGATGGGACAGGGGAAGGCAATCAGCCCCAGCATTTT	CASSQDGTGEGNQPQHF
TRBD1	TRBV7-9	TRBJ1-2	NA	TGTTCCAGCAGCCGGACAGGCGGCTATGGCTACACCTTC	CSSSRTGGYGYTF
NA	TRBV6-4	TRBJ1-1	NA	TGTGCCAGCAGTGACGTCAATGCGGGCACTGAAGCTTTCTTT	CASSDVNAGTEAFF
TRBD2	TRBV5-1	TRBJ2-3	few	TGCGCCAGCAGCATGACTAGCGGAAGCACAGATACGCAGTATTTT	CASSMTSGSTDTQYF
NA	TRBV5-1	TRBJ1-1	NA	TGCGCCAGCAGCTTGGGACCAGGGGCCTTGAACACTGAAGCTTTCTTT	CASSLGPGALNTEAFF
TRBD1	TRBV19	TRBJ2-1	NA	TGTGCCAGTAGTCTTAACAGGGGGACTGAGCAGTTCTTC	CASSLNRGTEQFF
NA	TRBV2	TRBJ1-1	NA	TGTGCTTGGGGACGGGGAGGCACTGAAGCTTTCTTT	CAWGRGGTEAFF
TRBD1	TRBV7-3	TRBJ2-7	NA	TGTGCCAGCAGCTTACGGAGGACAGGGGTTCACGAGCAGTACTTC	CASSLRRTGVHEQYF
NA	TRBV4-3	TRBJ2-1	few	TGCGCCAGCAGCCGCTTTCAACAGGGCCATGAGCAGTTCTTC	CASSRFQQGHEQFF